This T cell receptor (beta chain) was identified during a study of blood T cell repertoires in COVID-19 (dated by TCRdb to 2018 to 2020). Some background on the complete study: Collaborator samples came from the United States, Italy and Spain and covered acute and convalescent phases of COVID-19. Samples came from the ongoing ImmuneRACE study (first 160 participants) plus 1,254 subjects from 6 global collaborators. The sample metadata nearly always contained a de-identified subject ID, COVID-19 status, age in years and sex. Deeply sampled blood TCRbeta repertoires from subjects exposed to, actively infected with, or recovered from COVID-19 were included in the dataset. Where HLA class I and class II types were available, the types were taken from metadata supplied by the sample provider, not from assay-based typing. A freely available public database, intended as a resource for researchers studying the immune response to SARS-CoV-2, is where the repertoires were released. The prospective study material was composed of cDNA or gDNA derived from T cells, B-cell-depleted T cells, or PBMCs.

Study-wide conclusions, independent of this receptor: Clinical and demographic metadata were provided uncurated, with the amount varying by source and participant.

A word on this clone: Its specific antigen is unknown. One base away there is no much larger clone; base qualities are not given.

TCRbeta CDR3 regions were amplified from genomic DNA by means of the immunoSEQ Assay, a bias-controlled multiplex PCR. In the paper's pipeline: Within the assay, amplification of reference gene primers was used to estimate how many nucleated cells each sample contained. To quantify the absolute abundance of each unique TCRbeta CDR3 rearrangement, sequence reads were collapsed and filtered. For each sample, productive Simpson clonality was calculated by taking the square root of Simpson's diversity index across productive rearrangements. TCRdb re-hosts the immuneACCESS table, in-frame sequences only. Its copies lack some clones; in the studies checked, an unresolved V gene accounts for under half of them, and the cause for the rest is not known. V and J calls and clone size are copied from that table; D and trimming were computed from the DNA. For this sample the table gives some 350,000 clones, of which 89% were detected only once. Of the sample, around 3% is held by the ten largest clones.

One collaborating source in Seattle enrolled patients while the patients were actively infected and followed the patients over time throughout the course of disease. Collaborating institutions collected whole blood in K2EDTA tubes following their own protocols. Collaborator samples were shipped for TCRbeta analysis as frozen whole blood, isolated PBMCs, or DNA extracted from either sample type. The CDR3 runs 14 amino acids, cysteine and phenylalanine included. Only the CDR3 part of the read is kept: 42 bases, read in frame from the first base. CDR1 is given as SNHLY and CDR2 as FYNNEI, both from the germline V gene. Relative to germline, V is 6 bases shorter and J is 6 bases shorter, with 15 bases between their ends.

The sample taken for sequencing was peripheral blood. The rearrangement combines TRBV2 with TRBJ2-1; the D gene is possibly TRBD1, with 6 bases matching. The receptor was derived from a woman in her twenties or thirties with COVID-19, enrolled during active disease. The DNA reads as follows: TGTGCCAGCAGGGTTCCACAGGGAGTCAATGAGCAGTTCTTC. This gives the protein CASRVPQGVNEQFF.